This entry lists 5 T cell receptor beta chains sequenced from one sample in a study of blood T cell repertoires in COVID-19. Here immunoSEQ multiplex PCR was the method, and the copy in TCRdb shows in-frame clones only, minus some. Seen here are 350,000 to 450,000 clones, about nine tenths observed once, and the top ten hold just over 0.85%. The sequenced sample was PBMCs or T cells enriched from blood (not recorded which). All receptors derive from a woman in her thirties or forties who had been exposed to COVID-19.

The chain employs TRBV7-9 and TRBJ2-1, with 8 bases identical to TRBD2. CDR1 and CDR2 (germline): SEHNR, FQNEAQ (reference sequence). V was pared by 2 bases and J by 0 bases, with 6 bases of the junction left unmatched. The CDR3 totals 17 residues. CDR3 amino acids: CASSLSWRGASYNEQFF. CDR3 DNA sequence: TGTGCCAGCAGCTTATCTTGGCGGGGGGCCTCCTACAATGAGCAGTTCTTC.

The chain is built from TRBV11-3 and TRBJ2-7; D is possibly TRBD1 (6 bases). From germline, CDR1 is SGHNT and CDR2 YENEEA. V gave up 3 bases and J gave up 4 bases, with 16 bases separating them. There are 15 residues in the CDR3. The CDR3 DNA reads as TGTGCCAGCAGCTTCATAGGGGGAAGTCGGTACGAGCAGTACTTC. The encoded protein is CASSFIGGSRYEQYF.

A single count supports this clone. V usage is TRBV7-9 and J usage is TRBJ2-7; D may be TRBD2 (8 bases). The CDR3 is 16 amino acids. Germline V CDR1 and CDR2: SEHNR, FQNEAQ (reference sequence). Trimming removed 5 bases at V and 2 bases at J, with 19 bases between. The CDR3 is CASSPGTGGGTYEQYF. The CDR3 DNA is TGTGCCAGCAGCCCCGGTACGGGAGGGGGCACCTACGAGCAGTACTTC.

This chain links TRBV4-3 with TRBJ1-1; D is ambiguous. This CDR3 has 13 residues. With 4 bases removed from V and 1 base from J, the gap between germline ends came to 7 bases. Germline V gives CDR1 LGHNA, CDR2 YSLEER. In DNA, the CDR3 is TGCGCCAGCAGCCTGCGGGGGAACACTGAAGCTTTCTTT. The encoded protein is CASSLRGNTEAFF.

The rearrangement joins TRBV5-6 to TRBJ1-2; possibly TRBD1 for D (5 bases). V was pared by 4 bases and J by 4 bases, with 11 bases between. Germline V CDR1 and CDR2: SGHDT, YYEEEE. CDR3 size: 13 residues. The CDR3 spells CASSPGGGYGYTF. The CDR3 DNA reads as TGTGCCAGCAGCCCCGGCGGGGGCTATGGCTACACCTTC.